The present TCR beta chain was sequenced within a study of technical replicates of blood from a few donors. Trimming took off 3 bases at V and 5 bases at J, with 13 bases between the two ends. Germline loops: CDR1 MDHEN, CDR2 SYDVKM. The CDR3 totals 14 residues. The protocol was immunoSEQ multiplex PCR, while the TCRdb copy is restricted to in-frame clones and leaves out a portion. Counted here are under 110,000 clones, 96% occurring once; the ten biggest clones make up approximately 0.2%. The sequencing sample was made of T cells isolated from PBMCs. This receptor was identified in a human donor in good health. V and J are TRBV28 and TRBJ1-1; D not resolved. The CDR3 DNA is TGTGCCAGCAGTTTCCCAGAGGAGGAGACTGAAGCTTTCTTT. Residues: CASSFPEEETEAFF.